These 16 T cell receptor beta chains came from one sample sequenced in a study of T cells in Graves' hyperthyroidism and ophthalmopathy. RNA transcripts provided the source from which TCR beta CDR3 regions were amplified. TCR CDR3 underwent first-round RT-PCR with the HTBI primer set. TCRdb recomputed calls from the multiplex PCR reads with MiXCR, one row per CDR3 protein. This sample has approximately 520,000 distinct CDR3 sequences, with around a quarter found just once. Specimen: blood. The receptors were sampled from a woman aged 25 to 39 with Graves' ophthalmopathy.

This clonotype was seen at least ten times. V usage is TRBV5-1 and J usage is TRBJ2-7, with 10 nucleotides matching TRBD2. V was clipped by 5 bases and J by 4 bases; unmatched bases: 6. This CDR3 spans 14 amino acids. Germline V lookup: CDR1 SGHRS, CDR2 YFSETQ. In DNA, the CDR3 is TGCGCCAGCAGGAAAGCGGGGGGGAAGTACGAGCAGTACTTC. Translation: CASRKAGGKYEQYF.

This clonotype has a count of ten or more. This chain uses TRBV28 with TRBJ1-1; D is uncertain. CDR1 MDHEN and CDR2 SYDVKM come from the germline V gene. With 8 bases removed from V and 0 bases from J, the gap between germline ends came to 10 bases. This CDR3 contains 13 residues. DNA for the CDR3: TGTGCCAGCTGGTCCCGGGTGAACACTGAAGCTTTCTTT. Its protein product is CASWSRVNTEAFF.

This clonotype occurred a few times. This CDR3 is CSVAQGDYYGYTF. The CDR3 coding sequence is TGCAGCGTTGCGCAGGGGGACTACTATGGCTACACCTTC. This chain connects TRBV29-1 to TRBJ1-2; 7 bases are a match to TRBD1. This CDR3 is built from 13 residues. The germline V gene has CDR1 SQVTM and CDR2 ANQGSEA. Trimming took 4 bases from V and 3 from J; bases not matched to a gene: 5.

The rearrangement uses TRBV5-1 and TRBJ1-6, with TRBD1 as a possible D gene (5 bases). V lost 4 bases and J 9 bases, leaving 14 bases between the germline ends. The length of the CDR3 is 14 residues. Germline V gene lookup returns CDR1 SGHRS and CDR2 YFSETQ. Here the CDR3 reads CASSLTATSSPLHF. For the CDR3, the DNA is TGCGCCAGCAGCCTGACAGCGACAAGTTCACCCCTCCACTTT.

The rearrangement uses TRBV27 and TRBJ2-2; D is uncertain. CDR3 length: 14 amino acids. Germline V gene lookup returns CDR1 MNHEY and CDR2 SMNVEV (reference sequence). V was shortened by 6 bases and J by 1 base, with 9 bases between the two germline ends. CDR3 in amino acids: CASRMGRNTGELFF. The CDR3 DNA follows: TGTGCCAGCAGAATGGGAAGGAACACCGGGGAGCTGTTTTTT.

This clonotype was detected a few times. This chain joins TRBV18 and TRBJ2-5; 9 nucleotides agree with TRBD1. J lost 5 bases, V lost 3 bases, and 10 bases had no gene match. The CDR3 contains 16 residues. Germline V gene lookup returns CDR1 KGHSH and CDR2 LQKENI. CDR3 amino acids: CASSPPGQGFGETQYF. The DNA of the CDR3 is TGTGCCAGCTCACCTCCCGGACAGGGGTTTGGCGAGACCCAGTACTTC.

This sequence joins TRBV20-1 and TRBJ2-5; D gene unclear. Germline V lookup: CDR1 DFQATT, CDR2 SNEGSKA (reference sequence). V dropped 5 bases and J dropped 5 bases, with 6 bases sitting between them. The CDR3 is 10 amino acids. Here the CDR3 reads CSALSETQYF. The CDR3 nucleotides are TGCAGTGCTTTGTCTGAGACCCAGTACTTC.

This clonotype has at least ten counts. This chain joins TRBV19 and TRBJ1-2, with D unclear. Germline V lookup: CDR1 LNHDA, CDR2 SQIVND (reference sequence). Deletions cut 1 base from V and 5 bases from J, with 5 bases between. The CDR3 has 12 amino acids. The DNA for the CDR3 is TGTGCCAGTAGTATAGGGGAATATGGCTACACCTTC. It translates to CASSIGEYGYTF.

The chain joins TRBV27 to TRBJ1-2; no reliable D call. This CDR3 is built from 14 residues. CDR1 and CDR2 (germline): MNHEY, SMNVEV (reference sequence). V lost 2 bases to trimming and J lost 8 bases, with 15 bases between them. The CDR3 sequence: CASSLTPKGHGYTF. As DNA, the CDR3 is TGTGCCAGCAGTTTAACCCCTAAGGGCCACGGCTACACCTTC.

This clonotype has only a few counts. The V and J genes are TRBV5-6 and TRBJ1-2; D is unclear. Trimming took 3 bases from V and 6 from J, leaving 24 bases between them. Germline values: CDR1 SGHDT, CDR2 YYEEEE. This CDR3 is 17 amino acids long. The CDR3 DNA reads TGTGCCAGCAGCTCCATCATATACATAATGAGGAGAGATGGCTACACCTTC. It codes for CASSSIIYIMRRDGYTF.

This clonotype was counted many times. The J gene is TRBJ1-5, the V gene TRBV7-9; D is uncertain. Trimming pared 1 base from V and 3 bases from J, leaving 10 bases between. Germline assignment: CDR1 SEHNR and CDR2 FQNEAQ (reference sequence). This CDR3 has 15 residues. The DNA of the CDR3 is TGTGCCAGCAGCTTAGGTACACATAACAATCAGCCCCAGCATTTT. Translated, it gives CASSLGTHNNQPQHF. The full variable domain, with the rest looked up from reference TRBV7-9 and TRBJ1-5, is DTGVSQNPRHKITKRGQNVTFRCDPISEHNRLYWYRQTLGQGPEFLTYFQNEAQLEKSRLLSDRFSAERPKGSFSTLEIQRTEQGDSAMYLCASSLGTHNNQPQHFGDGTRLSIL.

This clonotype was found a few times. The chain uses TRBV19 and TRBJ1-5; 10 bases fit TRBD1. CDR1 is LNHDA, CDR2 SQIVND, per germline (reference sequence). The CDR3 spans 16 residues. Trimming removed 6 bases from V and 4 bases from J; junction bases left unmatched: 9. CDR3 residues: CASSPGTGAFNQPQHF. Here the CDR3 DNA reads TGTGCCAGTAGCCCCGGGACAGGGGCCTTTAATCAGCCCCAGCATTTT.

The V call is TRBV4-1, the J call TRBJ2-7; the D is unclear. The V gene lost 2 bases and the J gene lost 3 bases, with 8 bases spanning the gap. In germline, CDR1 is MGHRA, CDR2 YSYEKL. CDR3 length: 13 amino acids. This CDR3 is CASSQKASYEQYF. CDR3 sequence (DNA): TGCGCCAGCAGCCAAAAAGCTAGCTACGAGCAGTACTTC.

The rearrangement joins TRBV20-1 to TRBJ2-7, with 9 bases that match TRBD1. J was trimmed by 3 bases and V by 6 bases; bases with no gene match: 9. This CDR3 has 14 residues. From germline, CDR1 is DFQATT and CDR2 SNEGSKA (reference sequence). The CDR3 DNA sequence: TGCAGTGCAAGGAACAGGGGGCCGAACTACGAGCAGTACTTC. Its protein is CSARNRGPNYEQYF.

This clonotype was counted between two and nine times. This may stem from a read error, because a much larger clone lies one nucleotide away. The rearrangement links TRBV28 to TRBJ2-4; the D gene is possibly TRBD1 (5 bases). The CDR3 is 16 residues long. Germline loops: CDR1 MDHEN, CDR2 SYDVKM. For the CDR3, the DNA is TGTGCCAGCCAATTAACAGGTGGAGAGGCCAAAAACATTAAGTACTTC. Translated, it gives CASQLTGGEAKNIKYF.

The chain combines TRBV19 with TRBJ1-1; the D gene is possibly TRBD1 (6 bases). This CDR3 has 18 residues. The germline CDR1 and CDR2 sequences are LNHDA and SQIVND (reference sequence). Trimming shortened V by 5 bases and J by 1 base, and 23 bases separated the two germline ends. CDR3 residues: CASSGTDRQPGENTEAFF. The CDR3 DNA follows: TGTGCCAGTAGTGGAACGGACAGACAGCCCGGGGAGAACACTGAAGCTTTCTTT. Drawing the rest from reference TRBV19 and TRBJ1-1, the complete variable domain is DGGITQSPKYLFRKEGQNVTLSCEQNLNHDAMYWYRQDPGQGLRLIYYSQIVNDFQKGDIAEGYSVSREKKESFPLTVTSAQKNPTAFYLCASSGTDRQPGENTEAFFGQGTRLTVV.